This T cell receptor (beta chain) derives from a study of T-cell memory formation after mild COVID-19. As for this clonotype: Its antigen is currently unknown.

Amplification by 5'RACE using constant-segment primers produced TCR alpha and TCR beta cDNA libraries that carried sample barcodes and UMIs. TCRdb reanalysed the 5' RACE reads using MiXCR and keeps one entry per CDR3 protein. This sample yields about 140,000 distinct CDR3 sequences, of which less than 20% are seen a single time; approximately 2% belongs to the top ten. Trimming took 1 base from V and 3 from J, leaving 13 bases between them. CDR3 size: 16 residues. Germline V gene lookup returns CDR1 LGHDT and CDR2 YNNKEL (reference sequence). Study results and caveats: Nothing confirmed that second-wave clones peaking on day 37 were specific for SARS-CoV-2.

The receptor's source is an adult woman who had mild COVID-19 (a few samples of this study predate the infection). Cell type and time point are not known. The gene calls are TRBV3-1 and TRBJ2-4; D call uncertain. Sequenced input: PBMCs or a T cell subset sorted from them (not recorded which). The CDR3 sequence is CASSQGGLNSKNIQYF. In DNA, the CDR3 is TGTGCCAGCAGCCAAGGAGGTCTTAATAGCAAAAACATTCAGTACTTC.